A single TCR beta chain is shown here with its context. Its antigen is not identified. The sample originates from a study of cytomegalovirus exposure and HLA in healthy donors. The study's findings and limits: A previous analysis found most TCR beta V segments productive roughly 87% or roughly 30% of the time. Per published reports, the classifier diagnosed cytomegalovirus status with high specificity and sensitivity. A few CMV-associated chains were confirmed in vitro to be specific for CMV antigens.

Vbeta (60) and Jbeta (13) primers were used in the PCR. The method was immunoSEQ multiplex PCR; TCRdb's version includes in-frame clones alone and lacks a portion of them. The data show about 200,000 clones, 81% seen once. This sequence originates from a man between 18 and 29 years old in good health and CMV-seronegative. Sequencing was done on a sample of PBMCs.

The CDR3 here is CASSLDRAGNEQYF. CDR3 bases: TGTGCCAGCAGCTTGGACAGGGCAGGGAACGAGCAGTACTTC. The rearrangement joins TRBV5-8 to TRBJ2-7; D possibly corresponds to TRBD1 (6 bases). Germline CDR1 and CDR2: SGHTS and YDEGEE. V lost 0 bases to trimming and J lost 5 bases, with 12 bases between them. The CDR3 contains 14 residues.